This T cell receptor beta chain is from a study of cytomegalovirus exposure and HLA in healthy donors. Whole-study results and caveats: Most of the TCR beta V segments (in an earlier analysis) were productive either about 87% or about 30% of the time.

On this clone itself: The antigen remains unidentified.

In the PCR, 60 Vbeta and 13 Jbeta primers were used. Sequencing used immunoSEQ multiplex PCR; TCRdb keeps in-frame clones, though not all of them. Among about 120,000 clones listed, 78% were seen once. Germline V gives CDR1 SGHNT, CDR2 YYREEE (reference sequence). This CDR3 contains 15 residues. Trimming removed 6 bases from V and 7 bases from J, with 20 bases in between. The receptor comes from a woman aged 30 to 39 in good health and CMV-seropositive. The sample consisted of PBMCs. The chain couples TRBV5-4 to TRBJ2-1, with D perhaps TRBD1 (7 bases). Here the CDR3 reads CASNIPGGPSNEQFF. The CDR3 bases are TGTGCCAGCAACATCCCAGGGGGGCCGTCGAATGAGCAGTTCTTC.